The subject of this entry is one T cell receptor (beta chain). The antigen is undetermined. The data belong to a study of post-analysis software for immune sequencing data. Study-wide results and limits: Elevated frequency relative to controls characterized several TRBV segments in patients, TRBV5-6, TRBV5-1 and TRBV20-1 among them.

Libraries were made from TCR beta cDNA, and they carried unique molecular identifiers. One entry per CDR3 protein, called by TCRdb with MiXCR from the PCR reads. The data contain around 500,000 distinct CDR3 sequences, around 31% of them singletons. The V segment lost 1 base and the J segment 0 bases; nucleotides outside the gene matches: 6. This CDR3 region has 17 residues. Germline V gene lookup returns CDR1 SGHAT and CDR2 FQNNGV. Material for sequencing was blood. This clonotype was sampled from a girl aged 2 to 17 with multiple sclerosis. This chain links TRBV11-2 with TRBJ1-1, with 9 positions matching TRBD1. The CDR3: CASSLVTGGLLNTEAFF. Here the CDR3 DNA reads TGTGCCAGCAGCTTAGTAACAGGGGGCCTTCTGAACACTGAAGCTTTCTTT.